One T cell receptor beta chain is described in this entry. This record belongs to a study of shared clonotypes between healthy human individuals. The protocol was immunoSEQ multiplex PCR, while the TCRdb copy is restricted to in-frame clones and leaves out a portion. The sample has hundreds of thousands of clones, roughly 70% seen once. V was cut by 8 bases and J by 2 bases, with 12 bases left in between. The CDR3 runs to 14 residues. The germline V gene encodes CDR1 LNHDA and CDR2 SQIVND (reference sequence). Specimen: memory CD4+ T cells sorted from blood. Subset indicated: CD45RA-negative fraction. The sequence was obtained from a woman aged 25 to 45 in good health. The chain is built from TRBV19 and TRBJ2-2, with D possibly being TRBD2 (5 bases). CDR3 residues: CASLGGHNTGELFF. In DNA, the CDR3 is TGTGCCAGTCTCGGCGGGCACAACACCGGGGAGCTGTTTTTT.